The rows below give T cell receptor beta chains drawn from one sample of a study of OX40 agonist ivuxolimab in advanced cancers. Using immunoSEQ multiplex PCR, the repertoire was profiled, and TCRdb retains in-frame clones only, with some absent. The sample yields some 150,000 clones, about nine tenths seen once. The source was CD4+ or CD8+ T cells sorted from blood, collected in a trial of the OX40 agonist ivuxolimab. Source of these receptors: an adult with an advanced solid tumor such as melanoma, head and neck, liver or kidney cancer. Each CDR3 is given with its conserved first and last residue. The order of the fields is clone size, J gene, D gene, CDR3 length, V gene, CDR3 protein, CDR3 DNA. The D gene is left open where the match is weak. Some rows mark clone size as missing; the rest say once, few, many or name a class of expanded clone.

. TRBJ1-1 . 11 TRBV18 CASSPDTEAFF TGTGCCAGCTCACCCGACACTGAAGCTTTCTTT
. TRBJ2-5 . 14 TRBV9 CASSPRGESETQYF TGTGCCAGCAGCCCTCGCGGAGAGAGTGAGACCCAGTACTTC
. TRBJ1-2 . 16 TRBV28 CASSIPGLPLTYGYTF TGTGCCAGCAGTATTCCAGGACTGCCGTTGACCTATGGCTACACCTTC
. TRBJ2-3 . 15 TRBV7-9 CASSFAAVSTDTQYF TGTGCCAGCAGCTTCGCAGCGGTTAGCACAGATACGCAGTATTTT
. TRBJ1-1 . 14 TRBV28 CASSWGEVNTEAFF TGTGCCAGCAGTTGGGGGGAGGTAAACACTGAAGCTTTCTTT
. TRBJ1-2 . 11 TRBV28 CASSLDQGYTF TGTGCCAGCAGTTTAGATCAGGGCTACACCTTC
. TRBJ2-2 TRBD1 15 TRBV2 CASRERTGDTGELFF TGTGCCAGCAGGGAGAGGACAGGGGACACCGGGGAGCTGTTTTTT
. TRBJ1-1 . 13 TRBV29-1 CSARRDLGAEAFF TGCAGCGCTCGCAGGGACCTGGGGGCTGAAGCTTTCTTT
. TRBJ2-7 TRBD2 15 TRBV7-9 CASSPRLAGAYEQYF TGTGCCAGCAGCCCCCGTCTTGCGGGAGCCTACGAGCAGTACTTC
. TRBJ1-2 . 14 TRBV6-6 CASSYSRVGYGYTF TGTGCCAGCAGTTACTCGAGAGTGGGCTATGGCTACACCTTC
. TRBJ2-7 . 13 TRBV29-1 CSVEAGIPYEQYF TGCAGCGTTGAAGCAGGTATACCCTACGAGCAGTACTTC
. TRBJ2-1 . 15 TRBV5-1 CASSLDSGVGDEQFF TGCGCCAGCAGCTTGGATAGCGGCGTTGGGGATGAGCAGTTCTTC
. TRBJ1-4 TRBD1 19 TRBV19 CASSTGTGGMARGNEKLFF TGTGCCAGTAGTACTGGGACAGGGGGTATGGCCAGGGGTAATGAAAAACTGTTTTTT
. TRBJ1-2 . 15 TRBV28 CASSPGGEQYYGYTF TGTGCCAGCAGTCCTGGGGGGGAACAGTACTATGGCTACACCTTC
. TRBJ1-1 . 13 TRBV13 CASSLRMGTEAFF TGTGCCAGCAGCTTACGTATGGGAACTGAAGCTTTCTTT
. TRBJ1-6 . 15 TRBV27 CASSFKSSYNSPLHF TGTGCCAGCAGTTTCAAGAGCTCCTATAATTCACCCCTCCACTTT
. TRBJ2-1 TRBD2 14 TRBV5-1 CASSGRGPPDEQFF TGCGCCAGCAGCGGGAGGGGACCTCCAGATGAGCAGTTCTTC
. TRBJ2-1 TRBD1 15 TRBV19 CASSILRTGYNEQFF TGTGCCAGTAGTATCCTTAGGACAGGGTACAATGAGCAGTTCTTC
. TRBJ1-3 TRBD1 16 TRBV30 CAWSVRGTGYRNTIYF TGTGCCTGGAGTGTACGGGGGACAGGGTATAGAAACACCATATATTTT
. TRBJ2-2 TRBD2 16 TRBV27 CASYRLAGEATGELFF TGTGCCAGCTACAGACTAGCGGGAGAGGCGACCGGGGAGCTGTTTTTT
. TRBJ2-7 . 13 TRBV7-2 CASSAGTASEQYF TGTGCCAGCAGCGCCGGGACGGCTAGCGAGCAGTACTTC
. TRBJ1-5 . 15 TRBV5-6 CASSLRQGNNQPQHF TGTGCCAGCAGCTTGCGGCAGGGGAATAATCAGCCCCAGCATTTT
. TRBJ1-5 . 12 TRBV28 CASSPLREPQHF TGTGCCAGCAGCCCCCTAAGGGAGCCCCAGCATTTT
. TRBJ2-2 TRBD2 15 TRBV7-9 CASSFPAGGPGELFF TGTGCCAGCAGCTTTCCAGCGGGAGGGCCCGGGGAGCTGTTTTTT
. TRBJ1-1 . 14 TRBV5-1 CASSLVGGDTEAFF TGCGCCAGCAGCTTGGTCGGGGGGGACACTGAAGCTTTCTTT
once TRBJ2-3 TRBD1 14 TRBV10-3 CAIQGQGVTDTQYF TGTGCCATTCAGGGACAGGGGGTAACAGATACGCAGTATTTT
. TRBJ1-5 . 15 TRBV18 CASSPEGTPNQPQHF TGTGCCAGCTCACCGGAAGGGACTCCAAATCAGCCCCAGCATTTT
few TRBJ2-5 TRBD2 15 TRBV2 CASTRTPSGGETQYF TGTGCCAGCACCCGAACCCCTAGCGGGGGAGAGACCCAGTACTTC
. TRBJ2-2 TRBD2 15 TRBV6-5 CASRLTPGGSGELFF TGTGCCAGCAGACTTACCCCCGGGGGGAGCGGGGAGCTGTTTTTT
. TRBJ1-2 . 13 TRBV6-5 CASSYSFGNGYTF TGTGCCAGCAGTTACTCGTTCGGTAACGGCTACACCTTC
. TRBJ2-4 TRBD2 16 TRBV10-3 CAISDTGGGAKNIQYF TGTGCCATCAGTGATACCGGGGGAGGGGCCAAAAACATTCAGTACTTC
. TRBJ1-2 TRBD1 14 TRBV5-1 CASSSGQLNYGYTF TGCGCCAGCAGCTCGGGACAGTTGAACTATGGCTACACCTTC